The source of this T cell receptor beta chain is a study of a mutant IDH1 vaccine in newly diagnosed glioma. About the research overall: The patients received vaccinations eight times, in weeks 1, 3, 5, 7, 11, 15, 19 and 23. Patients arrived already treated with radiotherapy, temozolomide, or both, most having had both. Study outcomes and limitations: Top peripheral T cell clonotype shifts appeared unrelated to pseudoprogression.

As to time point: week 23, last vaccination. A single vaccine dose contained 300 ug of mutant IDH1 20-mer peptide, and topical imiquimod was used with it. The astrocytomas were IDH1-mutant, ATRX-negative, and WHO grade 3 or 4. Only in-frame clones appear in the TCRdb table, and some are missing; sequencing was by immunoSEQ multiplex PCR. The data show about 56,000 clones, 87% seen once. About this clone itself: What it binds is not known.

The CDR3 length is 18 residues. V shed 0 bases and J shed 6 bases, with 25 bases lying between them. In germline, CDR1 is SGDLS, CDR2 YYNGEE. The sequence was collected from a man aged 35 to 55 with glioma. V gene TRBV9 combines with J gene TRBJ2-7; TRBD2 is a possible D gene (7 bases). Source: PBMCs, taken from a glioma patient whose treatment included an IDH1 peptide vaccine. The CDR3 region has the DNA TGTGCCAGCAGCGTAGGAGGGGGAGGGGATCTGGGGGGCTCCGAGCAGTACTTC. This encodes CASSVGGGGDLGGSEQYF.